The clone carrying this TCR beta chain was counted once. Its antigen is as yet unknown. The junction departs from germline at one end; a sequencing error may be responsible. This sample was taken from a study of Graves' ophthalmopathy and Graves' hyperthyroidism. Amplified TCR beta CDR3 regions were obtained using RNA transcripts as template. Scientists carried out first-round RT-PCR using HTBI primers and then a second-round multiplex PCR. MiXCR, run by TCRdb on the multiplex PCR reads, gives a single entry per CDR3 protein. The sample records 1 million to 1.3 million distinct CDR3 sequences, about 36% being singletons. Points from the study as a whole: Blood also contained most of the expanded thyroid clonotypes above 0.001 frequency. Predictions made by the model for ophthalmopathy progression reached roughly 70% sensitivity and around 73% specificity.

Excluded: other autoimmune disease, uncontrolled infection, pregnancy or lactation. Diagnosis relied on clinical symptoms, serum thyroxine, TRAb, thyroid ultrasound and orbital computed tomography. Germline V gene data show CDR1 as SEHNR and CDR2 as FQNEAQ (reference sequence). The CDR3 totals 15 residues. The sample was peripheral blood or thyroid tissue (not recorded which). This chain links TRBV7-9 with TRBJ2-2; D is undetermined. The receptor comes from an adult man with Graves' hyperthyroidism. The CDR3 spells CASSLDGYNTGELFF. In DNA, the CDR3 is TGCGCCAGCAGCTTGGATGGGTATAACACCGGGGAGCTGTTTTTT.